The 18 T cell receptor beta chains below all came from one sample that was sequenced in a study of blood T cell repertoires in COVID-19. The protocol was immunoSEQ multiplex PCR, while the TCRdb copy is restricted to in-frame clones and leaves out a portion. There are approximately 360,000 clones in the sample; about 90% occur only once, and less than 2.5% lies in the top ten. The sequenced sample consisted of PBMCs or T cells enriched from blood (not recorded which). Receptors were obtained from a man aged 35 to 55 in a cohort exposed to, infected with or recovered from COVID-19 (not recorded which).

The gene calls are TRBV5-8 and TRBJ1-2; 9 bases map to TRBD1. The CDR3 extends over 13 amino acids. Germline CDR1 and CDR2: SGHTS and YDEGEE. V lost 1 base to trimming and J lost 7 bases; unmatched junction nucleotides: 2. Here the CDR3 reads CASSLTGGGGYTF. The CDR3, as DNA: TGTGCCAGCAGCTTGACAGGGGGCGGTGGCTACACCTTC.

The V call is TRBV11-2, the J call TRBJ2-3; TRBD2 matches 8 bases. There are 15 residues in the CDR3. J gave up 6 bases and V 1 base, and 6 bases lay outside the gene matches. The germline gives CDR1 SGHAT, CDR2 FQNNGV. The CDR3, as DNA: TGTGCCAGCAGCTTAGCGAGCGGGAGCCTCGATACGCAGTATTTT. Its translation: CASSLASGSLDTQYF. Combining the CDR3 with reference TRBV11-2 and TRBJ2-3 gives the whole variable domain EAGVAQSPRYKIIEKRQSVAFWCNPISGHATLYWYQQILGQGPKLLIQFQNNGVVDDSQLPKDRFSAERLKGVDSTLKIQPAKLEDSAVYLCASSLASGSLDTQYFGPGTRLTVL.

This sequence joins TRBV5-1 and TRBJ2-2, with 9 bases fitting TRBD2. V was pared by 3 bases and J by 9 bases, with 12 bases of the junction left unmatched. This CDR3 is 16 amino acids long. Looked up from germline, CDR1 is SGHRS and CDR2 is YFSETQ. CDR3 DNA sequence: TGCGCCAGCAGCTCCGGGACTAGCAAGGTTCCCAGGGAGCTGTTTTTT. The encoded protein is CASSSGTSKVPRELFF.

The chain couples TRBV6-5 to TRBJ1-5; 7 bases match TRBD1. After removal of 6 bases from V and 1 base from J, the junction contained 6 bases not matched to a gene. CDR3 length equals 15 residues. Germline V gene sequence: CDR1 MNHEY, CDR2 SVGAGI. CDR3 sequence (DNA): TGTGCCAGCAGACTTACAGGGGACAGCAATCAGCCCCAGCATTTT. Residues: CASRLTGDSNQPQHF.

The rearrangement links TRBV4-2 to TRBJ1-4; 7 nucleotides match TRBD1. V was pared by 5 bases and J by 0 bases, with 9 bases of the junction left unmatched. Germline lookup yields CDR1 LGHNA and CDR2 YNFKEQ. The CDR3 is 17 residues long. The CDR3 loop is CASSSRTGGTTNEKLFF. As DNA, the CDR3 is TGTGCCAGCAGCTCAAGGACAGGAGGCACAACTAATGAAAAACTGTTTTTT.

This clone was counted once. The genes are TRBV19 and TRBJ2-5; D not resolved. Trimming pared 1 base from V and 1 base from J, leaving 7 bases between. CDR1 and CDR2 from the germline V gene are LNHDA and SQIVND (reference sequence). This CDR3 has 14 amino acids. The CDR3 protein is CASSIVSGQETQYF. DNA for the CDR3: TGTGCCAGTAGTATAGTATCGGGCCAAGAGACCCAGTACTTC.

V is TRBV24-1 and J is TRBJ2-7; a weak D match, TRBD1 (6 bases). Germline V gene lookup returns CDR1 KGHDR and CDR2 SFDVKD. The V gene lost 4 bases and the J gene lost 6 bases, with 12 bases spanning the gap. The CDR3 runs 13 residues. In nucleotides, the CDR3 is TGTGCCACCAGTGACCCCGGGACACCCGAGCAGTACTTC. Its translation: CATSDPGTPEQYF.

The chain combines TRBV6-5 with TRBJ2-2, with TRBD1 as a possible D gene (5 bases). The CDR3 has 14 residues. Germline CDR1 reads MNHEY; CDR2 reads SVGAGI. Trimming took off 7 bases at V and 6 bases at J, with 15 bases between the two ends. This chain's CDR3 is CASNTRQRPGELFF. The CDR3 DNA sequence: TGTGCCAGCAACACGAGACAGAGGCCCGGGGAGCTGTTTTTT.

V usage is TRBV2 and J usage is TRBJ2-1; D perhaps matches TRBD2 (5 bases). Germline loops: CDR1 SNHLY, CDR2 FYNNEI. V was trimmed by 2 bases and J by 3 bases, leaving 11 bases between them. The CDR3 is made up of 15 amino acids. The chain's CDR3 is CASSERASIYNEQFF. The CDR3 DNA sequence: TGTGCCAGCAGTGAACGGGCTAGCATCTACAATGAGCAGTTCTTC.

V and J are TRBV28 and TRBJ1-5, with unresolved D. Germline V CDR1 and CDR2: MDHEN, SYDVKM. Between the trimmed V and J ends, which lost 7 bases and 4 bases, there was a span of 23 bases. The CDR3 contains 17 residues. Here the CDR3 DNA reads TGTGCCAGCATTGGGGTTTTGGGGAGGGAATCTAATCAGCCCCAGCATTTT. Its protein is CASIGVLGRESNQPQHF.

The gene calls are TRBV6-1 and TRBJ2-4; 10 bases are a match to TRBD1. This CDR3 spans 17 amino acids. J was trimmed by 3 bases and V by 3 bases; bases with no gene match: 8. CDR1 and CDR2 from the germline V gene are MNHNS and SASEGT. CDR3 sequence: CASSDPGTGVVKNIQYF. In DNA form, the CDR3 reads TGTGCCAGCAGTGATCCCGGGACAGGGGTGGTCAAAAACATTCAGTACTTC.

The chain is built from TRBV3-1 (or the pseudogene TRBV3-2) and TRBJ2-6, with no clear D. From germline, CDR1 is LGHDT and CDR2 YNNKEL (reference sequence). The CDR3 is 16 residues long. V lost 1 base and J 0 bases, leaving 7 bases between the germline ends. The CDR3 DNA reads TGTGCCAGCAGCCAAGGGGCATCCTCTGGGGCCAACGTCCTGACTTTC. Its protein product is CASSQGASSGANVLTF.

This clone was counted a few times. The chain carries TRBV5-1 and TRBJ1-2; D is perhaps TRBD1 (5 bases). V lost 4 bases and J 8 bases, leaving 21 bases between the germline ends. The CDR3 covers 15 residues. CDR1 is SGHRS, CDR2 YFSETQ, per germline. CDR3 amino acids: CASSVSGQGKRGYTF. The DNA of the CDR3 is TGCGCCAGCAGCGTGTCTGGCCAGGGTAAACGCGGCTACACCTTC. Using reference TRBV5-1 and TRBJ1-2 for the parts outside the CDR3, the full variable domain is KAGVTQTPRYLIKTRGQQVTLSCSPISGHRSVSWYQQTPGQGLQFLFEYFSETQRNKGNFPGRFSGRQFSNSRSEMNVSTLELGDSALYLCASSVSGQGKRGYTFGSGTRLTVV.

The chain links TRBV18 to TRBJ2-7, with D tentatively TRBD1 (6 bases). CDR1 and CDR2 (germline): KGHSH, LQKENI. Trimming pared 1 base from V and 6 bases from J, leaving 19 bases between. The CDR3 runs to 16 residues. The DNA of the CDR3 is TGTGCCAGCTCACCACTAGGACAGAGACCTACGAGCGAGCAGTACTTC. Protein sequence: CASSPLGQRPTSEQYF. Full variable domain (outside the CDR3, taken from reference TRBV18 and TRBJ2-7): NAGVMQNPRHLVRRRGQEARLRCSPMKGHSHVYWYRQLPEEGLKFMVYLQKENIIDESGMPKERFSAEFPKEGPSILRIQQVVRGDSAAYFCASSPLGQRPTSEQYFGPGTRLTVT.

The chain uses TRBV25-1 and TRBJ1-5; D perhaps matches TRBD1 (5 bases). Looked up from germline, CDR1 is MGHDK and CDR2 is SYGVNS. This CDR3 is built from 13 residues. V was cut by 9 bases and J by 4 bases, with 13 bases left in between. In nucleotides, the CDR3 is TGTGCCAGATGGGGGGGTGGGAATCAGCCCCAGCATTTT. It codes for CARWGGGNQPQHF. Full variable domain (outside the CDR3, taken from reference TRBV25-1 and TRBJ1-5): EADIYQTPRYLVIGTGKKITLECSQTMGHDKMYWYQQDPGMELHLIHYSYGVNSTEKGDLSSESTVSRIRTEHFPLTLESARPSHTSQYLCARWGGGNQPQHFGDGTRLSIL.

This clone was detected only a few times. The chain has TRBV3-1 (or the pseudogene TRBV3-2) and TRBJ1-4; 9 bases fit TRBD1. V gave up 4 bases and J gave up 6 bases; unmatched junction bases: 3. From germline, CDR1 is LGHDT and CDR2 YNNKEL (reference sequence). This CDR3 has 14 residues. The CDR3 DNA follows: TGTGCCAGCAGCCCGTGGGACAGGGATGAAAAACTGTTTTTT. It encodes CASSPWDRDEKLFF.

The J gene is TRBJ2-7, the V gene TRBV9, with TRBD2 matching 7 bases. The junction had 2 bases not matched to a gene; V was cut back by 0 bases and J by 2 bases. This CDR3 has 14 amino acids. Germline V gene sequence: CDR1 SGDLS, CDR2 YYNGEE. CDR3 loop: CASSVGGLAYEQYF. DNA for the CDR3: TGTGCCAGCAGCGTAGGAGGACTAGCCTACGAGCAGTACTTC.

V is TRBV18 and J is TRBJ2-3; 12 bases map to TRBD2. J was trimmed by 3 bases and V by 3 bases; bases with no gene match: 4. This CDR3 has 16 residues. Germline values: CDR1 KGHSH, CDR2 LQKENI. This chain's CDR3 is CASSPATSGRTDTQYF. In nucleotides, the CDR3 is TGTGCCAGCTCACCCGCGACTAGCGGGAGAACAGATACGCAGTATTTT.